A single sample gave rise to the 13 T cell receptor beta chains below, sequenced in a study of STAT3 mutations in large granular lymphocyte leukemia. Their antigens remain unidentified. TCRdb's table, derived via immunoSEQ multiplex PCR, lists solely in-frame clones and lacks some. This sample has 35,000 to 40,000 clones, with 88% found just once. Regarding the study as a whole: Every T-LGLL patient had at least one immunodominant TCRbeta clonotype.

Sequenced sample: PBMCs. All receptors come from a human donor with T large granular lymphocyte leukemia. Some clones in this sample may be carry-over from other donors' samples.

The chain is built from TRBV6-6 and TRBJ2-2; D is ambiguous. V dropped 2 bases and J dropped 5 bases, with 3 bases sitting between them. The germline gives CDR1 MNHNY, CDR2 SVGAGI (reference sequence). This CDR3 is built from 12 residues. This CDR3 is CASSYNTGELFF. Written as DNA, the CDR3 is TGTGCCAGCAGTTACAATACCGGGGAGCTGTTTTTT.

This clone was observed a few times. The rearrangement uses TRBV10-3 and TRBJ1-1; D is undetermined. This CDR3 comprises 13 residues. The germline V gene encodes CDR1 ENHRY and CDR2 SYGVKD. V lost 1 base, J lost 4 bases, and 7 bases lay in between. The CDR3 protein is CAISEWSGTEAFF. The DNA for the CDR3 is TGTGCCATCAGTGAGTGGAGCGGCACTGAAGCTTTCTTT.

The V gene is TRBV29-1, the J gene TRBJ2-3; D is ambiguous. CDR3 size: 14 residues. The V end was cut by 5 bases, the J end by 5 bases, with 17 bases between. Germline V gives CDR1 SQVTM, CDR2 ANQGSEA. The CDR3 DNA sequence: TGCAGCGTTACCCAACCCGGGTACGGAGATACGCAGTATTTT. Translating gives CSVTQPGYGDTQYF.

The chain combines TRBV11-3 with TRBJ2-1, with a tentative D call TRBD2 (6 bases). The CDR3 has 16 amino acids. Per the germline V gene, CDR1 is SGHNT and CDR2 is YENEEA. V shed 4 bases and J shed 0 bases, with 13 bases lying between them. The CDR3 loop is CASSSGGVSSYNEQFF. The DNA for the CDR3 is TGTGCCAGCAGCTCGGGCGGGGTGAGCTCCTACAATGAGCAGTTCTTC. The full variable domain, its missing parts supplied by reference TRBV11-3 and TRBJ2-1, is EAGVVQSPRYKIIEKKQPVAFWCNPISGHNTLYWYLQNLGQGPELLIRYENEEAVDDSQLPKDRFSAERLKGVDSTLKIQPAELGDSAVYLCASSSGGVSSYNEQFFGPGTRLTVL.

This sequence joins TRBV6-5 and TRBJ2-7; D gene uncertain. The V gene's germline CDR1 is MNHEY and CDR2 SVGAGI. V dropped 4 bases and J dropped 2 bases, with 12 bases sitting between them. The CDR3 extends over 14 amino acids. The CDR3 reads CASSSRAFPYEQYF. The CDR3 DNA is TGTGCCAGCAGTTCCCGGGCGTTCCCCTACGAGCAGTACTTC.

This rearrangement joins TRBV10-2 to TRBJ1-2, with 8 bases lining up with TRBD1. CDR3 length: 15 residues. V trimming: 1 base; J trimming: 7 bases; junction bases outside the gene matches: 8. Germline loops: CDR1 WSHSY, CDR2 SAAADI. This CDR3 reads CASSEWGGGQGGYTF. For the CDR3, the DNA is TGCGCCAGCAGTGAGTGGGGGGGCGGACAGGGTGGCTACACCTTC.

This clone was seen only a few times. The chain uses TRBV27 and TRBJ1-5; D is ambiguous. Trimming stripped 5 bases from V and 5 bases from J, with 16 bases between. The V gene's germline CDR1 is MNHEY and CDR2 SMNVEV (reference sequence). The CDR3 loop spans 15 amino acids. CDR3 amino acids: CASSPWRLRDQPQHF. The CDR3 region has the DNA TGTGCCAGCAGTCCCTGGAGGCTCCGGGATCAGCCCCAGCATTTT.

The V call is TRBV5-4, the J call TRBJ2-3; 8 positions agree with TRBD2. This CDR3 comprises 16 residues. Trimming removed 5 bases from V and 0 bases from J; junction bases left unmatched: 8. The germline V gene has CDR1 SGHNT and CDR2 YYREEE (reference sequence). CDR3 DNA sequence: TGTGCCAGCAGTAGCGGGACCCTTCATAGCACAGATACGCAGTATTTT. It specifies CASSSGTLHSTDTQYF. Filled out from reference TRBV5-4 and TRBJ2-3, the complete variable domain reads ETGVTQSPTHLIKTRGQQVTLRCSSQSGHNTVSWYQQALGQGPQFIFQYYREEENGRGNFPPRFSGLQFPNYSSELNVNALELDDSALYLCASSSGTLHSTDTQYFGPGTRLTVL.

The V gene is TRBV15, the J gene TRBJ1-2; weak D call: TRBD1 (5 bases). The CDR3 is 14 amino acids. The V gene's germline CDR1 is LNHNV and CDR2 YYDKDF (reference sequence). The V end was cut by 8 bases, the J end by 4 bases, with 17 bases between. For the CDR3, the DNA is TGTGCCACCTCGGAGGGGAAGGCCGTCTATGGCTACACCTTC. This translates into CATSEGKAVYGYTF.

This clone was seen once. In DNA, the CDR3 is TGTGCCAGCAGCTTGGGGGACTGGGACAGTGTCTATAATTCACCCCTCCACTTT. This gives the protein CASSLGDWDSVYNSPLHF. This chain uses TRBV5-8 with TRBJ1-6; 7 bases fit TRBD1. CDR1 SGHTS and CDR2 YDEGEE come from the germline V gene. V lost 0 bases, J lost 3 bases, and 9 bases stayed unmatched. The length of the CDR3 is 18 residues.

The rearrangement links TRBV30 to TRBJ2-7; TRBD2 aligns across 7 bases. The CDR3 consists of 13 residues. The V segment lost 1 base and the J segment 2 bases; nucleotides outside the gene matches: 2. Germline lookup yields CDR1 GTSNPN and CDR2 SVGIG (reference sequence). The chain's CDR3 is CAWSAGGTYEQYF. As DNA, the CDR3 is TGTGCCTGGAGTGCCGGGGGGACCTACGAGCAGTACTTC.

V usage is TRBV7-9 and J usage is TRBJ1-6, with D unclear. CDR1 is SEHNR and CDR2 is FQNEAQ in the germline V gene (reference sequence). The germline V and J ends were trimmed by 7 bases and 10 bases, with 20 bases remaining between them. The CDR3 length is 15 residues. CDR3 amino acids: CASTLVGSAGSPLHF. The CDR3 DNA sequence: TGTGCCAGCACCCTCGTCGGCAGCGCAGGATCACCCCTCCACTTT. Combining the CDR3 with reference TRBV7-9 and TRBJ1-6 gives the whole variable domain DTGVSQNPRHKITKRGQNVTFRCDPISEHNRLYWYRQTLGQGPEFLTYFQNEAQLEKSRLLSDRFSAERPKGSFSTLEIQRTEQGDSAMYLCASTLVGSAGSPLHFGNGTRLTVT.

The rearrangement links TRBV19 to TRBJ2-3, with D tentatively TRBD1 (5 bases). The CDR3 has 15 residues. Germline V gene data show CDR1 as LNHDA and CDR2 as SQIVND (reference sequence). V gave up 2 bases and J gave up 0 bases, with 9 bases separating them. The CDR3 loop reads CASSISGISTDTQYF. CDR3 in DNA: TGTGCCAGTAGTATATCAGGGATCAGCACAGATACGCAGTATTTT.